Sequencing of this T cell receptor beta chain was carried out in a study of beta chain features in type 1 diabetes. This clone appeared a few times. The antigen remains unidentified. The study's findings and limits: Patients with Type 1 diabetes showed moderately but significantly shorter TCRB CDR3s in all four CD4+ subsets.

The CDR3 extends over 15 amino acids. The V and J ends lost 1 base and 5 bases, in that order; junction bases with no gene match: 2. Per germline, CDR1 SGHVS and CDR2 FNYEAQ. Investigators reverse transcribed all isolated RNA, so they sequenced expressed TCRB transcripts. Profiled with immunoSEQ multiplex PCR; TCRdb holds only in-frame clones, not every one. The sample has 140,000 to 150,000 clones, under 11% seen once. The rearrangement uses TRBV7-6 and TRBJ2-1, with 10 bases aligning to TRBD2. This TCR was recovered from a man between 18 and 29 years old in good health. The sample taken for sequencing was naive CD4+ T cells from blood. The CDR3 spells CASSLVAGGNNEQFF. The DNA of the CDR3 is TGTGCCAGCAGCTTAGTAGCGGGGGGTAACAATGAGCAGTTCTTC.